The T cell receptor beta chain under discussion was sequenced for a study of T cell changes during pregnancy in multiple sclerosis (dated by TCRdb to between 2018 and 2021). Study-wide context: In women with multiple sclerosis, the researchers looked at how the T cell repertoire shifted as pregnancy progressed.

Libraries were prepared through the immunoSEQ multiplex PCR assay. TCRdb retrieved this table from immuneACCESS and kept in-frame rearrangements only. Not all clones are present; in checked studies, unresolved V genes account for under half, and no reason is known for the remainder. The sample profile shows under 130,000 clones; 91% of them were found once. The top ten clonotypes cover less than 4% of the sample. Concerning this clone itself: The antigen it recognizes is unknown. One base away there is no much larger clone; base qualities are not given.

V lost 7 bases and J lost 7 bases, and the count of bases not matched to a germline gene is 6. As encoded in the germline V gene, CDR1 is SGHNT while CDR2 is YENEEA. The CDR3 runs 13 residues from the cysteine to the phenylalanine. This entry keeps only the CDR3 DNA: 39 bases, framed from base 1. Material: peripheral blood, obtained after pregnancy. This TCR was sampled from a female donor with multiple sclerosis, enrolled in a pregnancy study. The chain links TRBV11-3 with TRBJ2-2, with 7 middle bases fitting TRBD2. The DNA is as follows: TGTGCCAGCACTTCCACGGGGGGCGGGGAGCTGTTTTTT. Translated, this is CASTSTGGGELFF.